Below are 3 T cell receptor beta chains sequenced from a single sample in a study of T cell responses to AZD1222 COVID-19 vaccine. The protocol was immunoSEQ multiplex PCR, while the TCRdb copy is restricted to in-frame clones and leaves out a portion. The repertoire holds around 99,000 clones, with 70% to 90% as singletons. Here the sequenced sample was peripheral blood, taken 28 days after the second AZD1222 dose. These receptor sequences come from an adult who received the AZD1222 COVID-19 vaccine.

CDR3 sequence reads: CASTSYPGRLTEAFF. Here the CDR3 DNA reads TGTGCCAGCACCTCGTACCCGGGGCGCTTAACTGAAGCTTTCTTT. The rearrangement joins TRBV7-9 to TRBJ1-1; D is possibly TRBD1 (5 bases). V was shortened by 7 bases and J by 5 bases, with 20 bases between the two germline ends. Germline assignment: CDR1 SEHNR and CDR2 FQNEAQ (reference sequence). The CDR3 spans 15 residues.

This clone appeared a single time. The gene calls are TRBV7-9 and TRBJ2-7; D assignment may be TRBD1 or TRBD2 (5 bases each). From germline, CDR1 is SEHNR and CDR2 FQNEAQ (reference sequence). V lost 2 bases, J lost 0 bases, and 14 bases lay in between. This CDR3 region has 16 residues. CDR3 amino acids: CASSLSRGGPSYEQYF. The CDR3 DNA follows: TGTGCCAGCAGCTTATCGAGGGGCGGTCCCTCCTACGAGCAGTACTTC.

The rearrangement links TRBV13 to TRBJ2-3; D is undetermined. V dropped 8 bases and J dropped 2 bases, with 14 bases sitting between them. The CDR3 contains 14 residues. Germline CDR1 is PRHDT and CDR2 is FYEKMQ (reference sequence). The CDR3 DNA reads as TGTGCCAGCCTCGGTGGCGAATTCACAGATACGCAGTATTTT. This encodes CASLGGEFTDTQYF.